A few counts support the clone carrying this TCR beta chain. Germline CDR1 MGHRA, CDR2 YSYEKL. The CDR3 consists of 15 residues. Germline trimming cut 4 bases from V and 5 bases from J; bases unmatched to any gene: 7. These data are taken from a study of STAT5B mutations in CD4+ large granular lymphocyte leukemia. Sequencing used immunoSEQ multiplex PCR; TCRdb keeps in-frame clones, though not all of them. Seen here are 30,000 to 35,000 clones, approximately 67% observed once, and the top ten hold around 2%. The sequence derives from a human donor in good health. Sequencing input: CD4+ T cells from blood buffy coats. The rearrangement links TRBV4-1 to TRBJ1-5, with TRBD1 matching 8 bases. This CDR3 is CASSPDRVTHQPQHF. In DNA, the CDR3 is TGCGCCAGCAGCCCGGACAGGGTAACACATCAGCCCCAGCATTTT.